This T cell receptor beta chain was sequenced for a study of identical twins. Findings of the study overall: The study found excess low generation probability among twin-shared out-of-frame alpha sequences.

TCRdb reprocessed the 5' RACE reads with MiXCR, giving one entry per CDR3 protein. The data contain about 790,000 distinct CDR3 sequences, about 18% of them seen just once; the ten biggest clones take up around 13%. Note on this clonotype: As yet, its antigen is unknown.

Trimming shortened V by 7 bases and J by 11 bases, and 17 bases separated the two germline ends. Germline CDR1 SEHNR, CDR2 FQNEAQ (reference sequence). CDR3 length: 12 residues. The same sample was also used in a study of T cells expressing NK-cell markers.

The chain joins TRBV7-9 to TRBJ1-1; D gene unclear. Source material: PBMCs. The receptor comes from a young woman in good health. The CDR3 nucleotides are TGTGCCAGCACCTCGACGCAGAGGGATGCTTTCTTT. Encoded protein: CASTSTQRDAFF.